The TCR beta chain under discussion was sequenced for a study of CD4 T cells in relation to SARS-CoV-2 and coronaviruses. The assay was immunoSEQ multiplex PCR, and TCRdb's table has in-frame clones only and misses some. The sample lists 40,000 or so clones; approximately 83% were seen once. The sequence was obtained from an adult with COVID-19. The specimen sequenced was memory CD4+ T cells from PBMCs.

The CDR3 DNA reads TGTGCCAGCAGTTACCGGGGGGCCGCTAATGGCTACACCTTC. As protein: CASSYRGAANGYTF. The rearrangement uses TRBV6-2 or TRBV6-3 and TRBJ1-2, with D maybe TRBD1 (6 bases). V was cut by 2 bases and J by 6 bases, with 13 bases left in between. This CDR3 has 14 residues. The germline V gene has CDR1 MNHEY and CDR2 SVGEGT.